This T cell receptor (beta chain) originates from a study of beta chain features in type 1 diabetes. TCRB transcripts that were expressed got sequenced, as all of the isolated RNA had been reverse transcribed. Repertoires were generated with immunoSEQ multiplex PCR, while TCRdb's copy carries only in-frame clones and drops some. The repertoire holds some 370,000 clones, with 8.5% to 10% as singletons. The table lists this clone with a few counts. The target antigen is unknown. It was via CD45RO/CCR7/CD25/CD127/CD95/CD27 that CD4+ naive, central memory, regulatory and stem cell-like memory cells were sorted. Germline CDR1 is LGHNA and CDR2 is YSLEER. This CDR3 region has 16 residues. Findings of the study overall: A moderate, significant TCRB CDR3 shortening appeared in type 1 diabetes across four CD4+ subsets. Any role of HLA type in TCRB rearrangement remained unresolved here.

The V call is TRBV4-3, the J call TRBJ2-5; D tentatively reads TRBD1 or TRBD2 (6 bases each). The DNA end is a closer match to TRBJ2-7, so the J assignment may be wrong. The sequencing input was central memory CD4+ T cells from blood. The clonotype was recovered from a man younger than 45 with type 1 diabetes. CDR3 protein: CASSQDRRGSSYEQYF. The CDR3, as DNA: TGCGCCAGCAGCCAAGATAGGAGGGGGAGCTCCTACGAGCAGTACTTC.